This is a list of T cell receptor beta chains from one sample in a study of post-analysis software for immune sequencing data. TCRdb passed the PCR reads through MiXCR, listing each CDR3 protein once. This table has hundreds of thousands of distinct CDR3 sequences, less than 40% appearing once. Sequencing used blood. The receptors stem from a girl aged 2-9 years with multiple sclerosis. CDR3s include the opening cysteine and the closing phenylalanine or tryptophan. Clone size is given for some rows only: seen once, a few or many times, or a class if the clone is expanded.

J	length	V	size	CDR3
TRBJ2-5	14	TRBV20-1	.	CSVLAAGGGKTQYF
TRBJ2-4	15	TRBV20-1	.	CSARHPGQKKNIQYF
TRBJ1-1	14	TRBV7-2	.	CAAREFDRNTEAFF
TRBJ2-3	14	TRBV18	.	CASSPRDGTDTQYF
TRBJ2-1	14	TRBV11-2	.	CARSLSGSYNEQFF
TRBJ2-5	15	TRBV12-3/TRBV12-4	few	CASFRSGGGTETQYF
TRBJ2-4	20	TRBV20-1	few	CSARGTLKNGGFVAKNIQYF
TRBJ2-5	14	TRBV6-5	once	CASSDVRGQETQYF
TRBJ2-5	13	TRBV12-3/TRBV12-4	few	CASSYQIQETQYF
TRBJ2-5	11	TRBV30	.	CAWSEQETQYF
TRBJ2-5	14	TRBV29-1	.	CSVDRNQLEETQYF
TRBJ2-1	13	TRBV20-1	.	CSAEGLTYNEQFF
TRBJ2-7	11	TRBV20-1	.	CSAVETYEQYF
TRBJ2-1	17	TRBV7-3	.	CASSRNVRVAGDNEQFF
TRBJ1-1	15	TRBV3-1	.	CASSQRGTANTEAFF
TRBJ2-1	14	TRBV3-1	.	CASSPRDSKNEQFF
TRBJ1-4	15	TRBV15	.	CATSRLHPTNEKLFF
TRBJ2-3	11	TRBV19	.	CASSMWDSQYF
TRBJ2-7	12	TRBV29-1	.	CSVGVGGYEQYF
TRBJ1-5	13	TRBV4-1	few	CASSQAGIQPQHF
TRBJ2-2	15	TRBV5-1	.	CASSLAASATGELFF
TRBJ2-3	17	TRBV4-1	.	CASSLSRKGGSEDTQYF
TRBJ2-6	15	TRBV28	.	CASRRTGAGANVLTF
TRBJ2-1	13	TRBV7-2	.	CASNRVSYNEQFF
TRBJ2-6	17	TRBV5-1	few	CASSFPTSGTGANVLTF
TRBJ2-7	14	TRBV6-5	few	CASRGDPVGVEQYF
TRBJ2-5	14	TRBV15	few	CATSRGQGGETQYF
TRBJ2-3	16	TRBV9	.	CASSVRAGPDTDTQYF
TRBJ2-3	17	TRBV15	.	CATSRHTQGAMTDTQYF
TRBJ2-5	15	TRBV6-1	.	CASRGQVGLLETQYF
TRBJ2-3	13	TRBV5-1	.	CASSRDDTDTQYF
TRBJ2-1	13	TRBV29-1	few	CSVGRLFCNEQFF
TRBJ2-5	14	TRBV10-2	.	CASSEGTFQETQYF
TRBJ2-6	18	TRBV5-6	once	CASSSFRTGGAGANGLTF
TRBJ1-5	13	TRBV4-1	.	CASSQGQFQPQHF